This TCR beta chain is from a study of shared clonotypes between healthy human individuals. Study context: Those who served as donors were a couple of women and a few men between the ages of 18 and 49.

Regarding this clone: Its matching antigen is unknown.

Findings and limits, study-wide: Apart from blood, nothing was sampled; tissue repertoires likely differ.

Germline CDR1 is KGHSH and CDR2 is LQKENI. The CDR3 consists of 14 residues. V was clipped by 6 bases and J by 2 bases; unmatched bases: 4. A roughly 200 ng quantity of DNA, about 30,000 T cell genomes, went into the sorted-subset replicate PCRs. Assay: immunoSEQ multiplex PCR; the TCRdb copy retains only in-frame clones and omits some. The repertoire consists of approximately 1,500,000 clones, with under 99% occurring once and the leading ten covering approximately 0.44%. The source is a man between 25 and 39 years old in good health. The source material was naive CD4+ T cells sorted from blood. Indicated subset: CD45RA+ positively selected. This chain joins TRBV18 and TRBJ2-1, with 7 bases aligning to TRBD1. The CDR3 DNA is TGTGCCAGCTCCCGACAGGGAACCTACAATGAGCAGTTCTTC. It yields the protein CASSRQGTYNEQFF.